The rows below give T cell receptor beta chains drawn from one sample of a study of T-cell memory formation after mild COVID-19. TCRdb ran MiXCR on the 5' RACE reads and lists one entry per CDR3 protein. This table has about 390,000 distinct CDR3 sequences, roughly 15% appearing once. Sample: PBMCs or a T cell subset sorted from them (not recorded which). The source of these receptors is a man between 18 and 29 years old who had mild COVID-19 (a few samples of this study predate the infection). Cell type and time point are not known. The CDR3 runs from the conserved cysteine through the conserved F or W. D genes are given only for firm matches. Not every row has a clone size; where given, it reads once, few, many or a size class.

d_call	clone_size	v_call	j_call	cdr3_aa	cdr3_nt
-	-	TRBV12-3/TRBV12-4	TRBJ2-2	CASSLEADRYTGELFF	TGTGCCAGCAGTTTAGAGGCGGACCGGTACACCGGGGAGCTGTTTTTT
-	-	TRBV12-3/TRBV12-4	TRBJ2-1	CASRGGIARYNEQFF	TGTGCCAGCAGGGGGGGTATAGCGCGGTACAATGAGCAGTTCTTC
TRBD2	many	TRBV12-3/TRBV12-4	TRBJ2-1	CASSPTSGNQFF	TGTGCCAGCAGCCCTACTAGCGGAAATCAGTTCTTC
-	few	TRBV7-2	TRBJ2-2	CASSSRGALNTGELFF	TGTGCCAGCAGCTCCCGGGGAGCCCTGAACACCGGGGAGCTGTTTTTT
-	many	TRBV7-6	TRBJ2-3	CASSPTRADTQYF	TGTGCCAGCAGCCCGACTAGAGCAGATACGCAGTATTTT
TRBD1	-	TRBV18	TRBJ1-5	CASSPAGQGIRGGKPQHF	TGTGCCAGCTCACCTGCGGGACAGGGGATAAGAGGTGGCAAGCCCCAGCATTTT
TRBD1	few	TRBV5-1	TRBJ2-3	CASSPSRGPSGTDTQYF	TGCGCCAGCAGCCCGAGCAGGGGGCCTAGCGGCACAGATACGCAGTATTTT
-	-	TRBV7-2	TRBJ2-3	CASSSPTSRTDTQYF	TGTGCCAGCAGCTCACCAACTAGCCGCACAGATACGCAGTATTTT
-	-	TRBV11-2	TRBJ2-7	CASSLDRSAGIYEQYF	TGTGCCAGCAGCTTAGATAGGAGCGCGGGGATCTACGAGCAGTACTTC
-	-	TRBV18	TRBJ1-2	CASSPSGTTNYGYTF	TGTGCCAGCTCACCTTCGGGTACGACTAACTATGGCTACACCTTC
TRBD1	-	TRBV6-2/TRBV6-3	TRBJ1-1	CASGQGPWTEAFF	TGTGCCAGCGGACAGGGGCCGTGGACTGAAGCTTTCTTT
TRBD1	few	TRBV11-2	TRBJ1-1	CASSFGAGGNTEAFF	TGTGCCAGCAGCTTCGGGGCAGGGGGAAACACTGAAGCTTTCTTT
-	few	TRBV11-2	TRBJ2-3	CASSFVGQGGRDTQYF	TGTGCCAGCAGCTTTGTTGGGCAGGGGGGTCGAGATACGCAGTATTTT
-	-	TRBV6-6	TRBJ1-5	CASRFEGARSNQPQHF	TGTGCCAGCAGATTCGAAGGCGCTAGGAGCAATCAGCCCCAGCATTTT
-	few	TRBV12-3/TRBV12-4	TRBJ2-4	CASSPKSGDKNIQYF	TGTGCCAGCAGCCCCAAATCTGGGGACAAAAACATTCAGTACTTC
-	few	TRBV7-9	TRBJ2-5	CASSFRPLSEDQYF	TGTGCCAGCAGCTTTCGACCCCTATCGGAGGACCAGTACTTC
TRBD1	few	TRBV7-2	TRBJ2-1	CASSEAGTGGVDEQFF	TGTGCCAGCAGCGAAGCCGGGACAGGGGGGGTCGATGAGCAGTTCTTC
-	few	TRBV12-3/TRBV12-4	TRBJ1-4	CASSLRAPNEKLFF	TGTGCCAGCAGTTTAAGGGCCCCAAATGAAAAACTGTTTTTT
-	-	TRBV29-1	TRBJ2-5	CSVEDRRQQETQYF	TGCAGCGTTGAAGATCGGAGACAGCAAGAGACCCAGTACTTC
TRBD2	-	TRBV5-1	TRBJ2-5	CASSPGTSGGREETQYF	TGCGCCAGCAGCCCCGGGACTAGCGGGGGAAGGGAAGAGACCCAGTACTTC
TRBD1	-	TRBV6-5	TRBJ2-6	CASRTTGGRPGANVLTF	TGTGCCAGCAGAACGACAGGGGGTCGTCCTGGGGCCAACGTCCTGACTTTC
TRBD2	few	TRBV9	TRBJ2-4	CASSVGAGAKSEAKNIQYF	TGTGCCAGCAGCGTAGGAGCGGGGGCCAAATCTGAGGCCAAAAACATTCAGTACTTC
TRBD1	few	TRBV18	TRBJ1-5	CASSTNGQGNNQPQHF	TGTGCCAGCTCTACTAACGGACAGGGCAACAATCAGCCCCAGCATTTT
TRBD2	-	TRBV29-1	TRBJ2-5	CSVDNGLAGQETQYF	TGCAGCGTCGACAACGGACTAGCGGGCCAAGAGACCCAGTACTTC
TRBD1	-	TRBV12-3/TRBV12-4	TRBJ2-7	CASTQTGTGGFYEQYF	TGTGCCAGCACCCAAACCGGGACAGGGGGCTTCTACGAGCAGTACTTC
-	-	TRBV4-2	TRBJ2-2	CASSQVATGELFF	TGTGCCAGCAGCCAAGTTGCCACCGGGGAGCTGTTTTTT
-	few	TRBV11-2	TRBJ1-4	CASSNLGGDEKLFF	TGTGCCAGCAGCAACCTAGGGGGAGATGAAAAACTGTTTTTT
-	-	TRBV6-6	TRBJ1-6	CASRPVNSPLHF	TGTGCCAGCCGTCCAGTCAATTCACCCCTCCACTTT
TRBD2	-	TRBV20-1	TRBJ2-5	CSASFPGGDQKTQYF	TGCAGTGCCTCCTTCCCGGGGGGGGATCAGAAGACCCAGTACTTC
TRBD2	few	TRBV6-2/TRBV6-3	TRBJ2-7	CATLGGDYEQYF	TGTGCCACCTTGGGGGGGGACTACGAGCAGTACTTC
TRBD2	-	TRBV7-2	TRBJ2-1	CASSLGLAINEQFF	TGTGCCAGCAGCTTGGGACTAGCTATAAATGAGCAGTTCTTC
-	-	TRBV27	TRBJ2-1	CASSRGGVNEQFF	TGTGCCAGCAGCAGGGGGGGAGTCAATGAGCAGTTCTTC
TRBD2	-	TRBV20-1	TRBJ2-5	CSASGSGGMTQYF	TGCAGTGCTAGTGGTAGCGGGGGTATGACCCAGTACTTC
TRBD1	few	TRBV11-2	TRBJ1-2	CASSSGQPYGYTF	TGTGCCAGCAGCTCGGGACAGCCCTATGGCTACACCTTC
-	-	TRBV5-1	TRBJ1-2	CASSLGDGHYGYTF	TGCGCCAGCAGCTTGGGCGACGGTCACTATGGCTACACCTTC
-	few	TRBV20-1	TRBJ1-6	CSAIGPYNSPLHF	TGCAGTGCTATCGGTCCCTATAATTCACCCCTCCACTTT
TRBD2	few	TRBV28	TRBJ2-5	CASRLTSGGSETQYF	TGTGCCAGCAGGTTGACTAGCGGGGGGTCGGAGACCCAGTACTTC
-	-	TRBV12-3/TRBV12-4	TRBJ2-5	CASSPPEGARETQYF	TGTGCCAGCAGTCCCCCGGAGGGAGCGAGAGAGACCCAGTACTTC
-	few	TRBV7-2	TRBJ2-2	CASSLDYNTGELFF	TGTGCCAGCAGCTTGGACTATAACACCGGGGAGCTGTTTTTT
-	few	TRBV7-2	TRBJ1-5	CASSQGPEGNQPQHF	TGTGCCAGCAGCCAGGGACCTGAGGGCAATCAGCCCCAGCATTTT
TRBD2	-	TRBV15	TRBJ2-1	CATSLVTSFHEQFF	TGTGCCACCAGCCTTGTGACTAGCTTCCATGAGCAGTTCTTC
-	-	TRBV4-3	TRBJ1-5	CASSQDNMAAPKPQHF	TGCGCCAGCAGCCAAGATAATATGGCGGCCCCCAAGCCCCAGCATTTT
-	few	TRBV12-3/TRBV12-4	TRBJ2-7	CASSLVAAPQYF	TGTGCCAGCAGTTTAGTGGCAGCTCCGCAGTACTTC
-	few	TRBV12-3/TRBV12-4	TRBJ1-6	CASSLEQQSPLHF	TGTGCCAGCAGTTTAGAACAGCAGTCACCCCTCCACTTT
-	few	TRBV24-1	TRBJ1-4	CATSASSGPNEKLFF	TGTGCCACCAGCGCCTCGTCAGGCCCAAATGAAAAACTGTTTTTT
-	many	TRBV7-2	TRBJ1-1	CASSFTGMNTEAFF	TGTGCCAGCAGCTTTACAGGTATGAACACTGAAGCTTTCTTT
-	-	TRBV27	TRBJ2-3	CASSFVYTADTQYF	TGTGCCAGCAGTTTCGTCTACACCGCAGATACGCAGTATTTT
-	few	TRBV20-1	TRBJ1-6	CSASSGQGNSPLHF	TGCAGTGCTAGTTCGGGTCAGGGGAATTCACCCCTCCACTTT
-	few	TRBV7-8	TRBJ1-5	CASSLGGRPQHF	TGTGCCAGCAGCTTAGGTGGTCGTCCCCAGCATTTT
-	-	TRBV3-1	TRBJ1-2	CASSQPPGFGYTF	TGTGCCAGCAGCCAACCACCGGGCTTTGGCTACACCTTC
-	few	TRBV9	TRBJ2-7	CASSVEQEDYEQYF	TGTGCCAGCAGCGTAGAACAGGAGGACTACGAGCAGTACTTC
TRBD2	-	TRBV28	TRBJ2-3	CASSFVRGVRDTQYF	TGTGCCAGCAGTTTCGTGCGGGGGGTGAGAGATACGCAGTATTTT
-	few	TRBV5-6	TRBJ2-1	CASSLVVANRHEQFF	TGTGCCAGCAGCTTGGTCGTGGCTAATCGTCATGAGCAGTTCTTC
-	-	TRBV12-3/TRBV12-4	TRBJ1-2	CASSPGPPGDGYTF	TGTGCCAGCAGTCCCGGACCTCCCGGGGATGGCTACACCTTC
TRBD1	-	TRBV10-1	TRBJ2-3	CASRGSPGQGADTQYF	TGCGCCAGCAGAGGATCACCGGGACAGGGGGCAGATACGCAGTATTTT